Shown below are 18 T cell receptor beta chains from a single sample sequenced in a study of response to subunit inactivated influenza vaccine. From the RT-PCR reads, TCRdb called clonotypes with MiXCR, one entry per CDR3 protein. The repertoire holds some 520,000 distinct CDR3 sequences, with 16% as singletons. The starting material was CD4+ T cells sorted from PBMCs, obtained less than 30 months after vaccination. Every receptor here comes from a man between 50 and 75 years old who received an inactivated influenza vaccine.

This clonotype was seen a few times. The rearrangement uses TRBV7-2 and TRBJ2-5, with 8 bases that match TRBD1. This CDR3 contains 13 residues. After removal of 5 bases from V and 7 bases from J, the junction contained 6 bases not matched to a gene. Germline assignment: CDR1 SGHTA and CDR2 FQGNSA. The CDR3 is CASSQDRAGTQYF. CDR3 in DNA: TGTGCCAGCAGCCAGGACAGGGCAGGGACCCAGTACTTC.

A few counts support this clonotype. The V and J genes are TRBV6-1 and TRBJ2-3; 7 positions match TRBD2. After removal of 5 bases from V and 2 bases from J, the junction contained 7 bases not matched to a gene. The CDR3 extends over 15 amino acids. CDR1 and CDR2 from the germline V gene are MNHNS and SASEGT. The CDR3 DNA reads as TGTGCCAGCAGTAAGCGACTAGCCAACACAGATACGCAGTATTTT. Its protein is CASSKRLANTDTQYF.

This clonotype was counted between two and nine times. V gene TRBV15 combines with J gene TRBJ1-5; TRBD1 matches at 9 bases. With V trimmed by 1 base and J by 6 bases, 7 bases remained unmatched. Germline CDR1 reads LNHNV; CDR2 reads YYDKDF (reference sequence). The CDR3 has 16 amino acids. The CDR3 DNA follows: TGTGCCACCAGCAGAGGCCGGGACAGGGCGGTTCAGCCCCAGCATTTT. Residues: CATSRGRDRAVQPQHF. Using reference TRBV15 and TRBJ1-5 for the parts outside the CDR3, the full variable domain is DAMVIQNPRYQVTQFGKPVTLSCSQTLNHNVMYWYQQKSSQAPKLLFHYYDKDFNNEADTPDNFQSRRPNTSFCFLDIRSPGLGDTAMYLCATSRGRDRAVQPQHFGDGTRLSIL.

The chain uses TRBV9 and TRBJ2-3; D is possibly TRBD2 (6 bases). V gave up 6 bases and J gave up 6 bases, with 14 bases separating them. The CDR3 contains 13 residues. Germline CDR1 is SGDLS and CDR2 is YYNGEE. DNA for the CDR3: TGTGCCAGCACCCCGGGAGTGGTGGATACGCAGTATTTT. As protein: CASTPGVVDTQYF.

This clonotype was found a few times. The CDR3 coding sequence is TGCAGTGCTAGAGCCAGGGGACAGGGGACAGATACGCAGTATTTT. Residues: CSARARGQGTDTQYF. This chain joins TRBV20-1 and TRBJ2-3, with 10 bases that match TRBD1. J lost 3 bases, V lost 1 base, and 4 bases had no gene match. Germline CDR1 and CDR2: DFQATT and SNEGSKA (reference sequence). The CDR3 totals 15 residues.

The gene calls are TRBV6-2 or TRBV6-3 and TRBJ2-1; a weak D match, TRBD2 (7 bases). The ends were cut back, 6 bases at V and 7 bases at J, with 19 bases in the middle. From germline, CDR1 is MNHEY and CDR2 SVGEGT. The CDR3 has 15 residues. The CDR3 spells CASSFPRGPSNEQFF. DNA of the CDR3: TGTGCCAGCAGCTTCCCGCGGGGGCCCAGTAATGAGCAGTTCTTC.

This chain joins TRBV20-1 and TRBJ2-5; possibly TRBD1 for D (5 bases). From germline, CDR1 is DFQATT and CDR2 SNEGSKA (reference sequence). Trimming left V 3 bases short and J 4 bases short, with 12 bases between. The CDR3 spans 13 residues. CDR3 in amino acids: CSARSAGAETQYF. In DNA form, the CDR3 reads TGCAGTGCTAGGAGTGCTGGGGCAGAGACCCAGTACTTC.

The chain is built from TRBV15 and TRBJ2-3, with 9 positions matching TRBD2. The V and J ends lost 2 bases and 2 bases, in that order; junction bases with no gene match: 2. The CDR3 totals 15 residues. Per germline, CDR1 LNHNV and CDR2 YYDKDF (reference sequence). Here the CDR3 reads CATSRPSGITDTQYF. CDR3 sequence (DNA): TGTGCCACCAGCAGACCTAGCGGGATCACAGATACGCAGTATTTT.

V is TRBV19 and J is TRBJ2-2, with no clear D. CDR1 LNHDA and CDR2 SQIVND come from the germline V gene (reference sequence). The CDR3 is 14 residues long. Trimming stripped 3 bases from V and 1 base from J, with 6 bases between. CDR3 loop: CASSIVQNTGELFF. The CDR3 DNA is TGTGCCAGTAGTATTGTGCAGAACACCGGGGAGCTGTTTTTT.

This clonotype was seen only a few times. CDR3 DNA sequence: TGTGCCAGCAGCTTGGGTCCAGAGAACACCGGGGAGCTGTTTTTT. It codes for CASSLGPENTGELFF. The genes are TRBV7-3 and TRBJ2-2; D not resolved. Deletions cut 3 bases from V and 1 base from J, with 9 bases between. CDR1 and CDR2 from the germline V gene are SGHTA and FQGTGA. CDR3 length: 15 amino acids. Together with reference TRBV7-3 and TRBJ2-2, the CDR3 gives the full variable domain: GAGVSQTPSNKVTEKGKYVELRCDPISGHTALYWYRQSLGQGPEFLIYFQGTGAADDSGLPNDRFFAVRPEGSVSTLKIQRTERGDSAVYLCASSLGPENTGELFFGEGSRLTVL.

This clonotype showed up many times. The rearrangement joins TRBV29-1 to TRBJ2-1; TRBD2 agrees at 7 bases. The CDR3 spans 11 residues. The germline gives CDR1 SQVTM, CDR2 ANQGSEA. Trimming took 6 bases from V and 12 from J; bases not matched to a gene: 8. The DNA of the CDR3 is TGCAGCGTAACAGCGGGACTCGGGCAGTTCTTC. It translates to CSVTAGLGQFF.

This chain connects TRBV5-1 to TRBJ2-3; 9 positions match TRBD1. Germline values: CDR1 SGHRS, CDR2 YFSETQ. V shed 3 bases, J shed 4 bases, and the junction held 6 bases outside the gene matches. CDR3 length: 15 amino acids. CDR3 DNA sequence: TGCGCCAGCAGCTCGGAGGGACAGGGATCAGATACGCAGTATTTT. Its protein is CASSSEGQGSDTQYF.

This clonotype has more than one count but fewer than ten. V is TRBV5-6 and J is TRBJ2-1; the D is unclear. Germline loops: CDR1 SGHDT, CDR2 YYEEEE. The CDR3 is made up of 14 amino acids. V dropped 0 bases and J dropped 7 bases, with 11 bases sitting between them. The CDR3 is CASSLVGRRNEQFF. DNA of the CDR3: TGTGCCAGCAGCTTGGTTGGCAGAAGGAATGAGCAGTTCTTC.

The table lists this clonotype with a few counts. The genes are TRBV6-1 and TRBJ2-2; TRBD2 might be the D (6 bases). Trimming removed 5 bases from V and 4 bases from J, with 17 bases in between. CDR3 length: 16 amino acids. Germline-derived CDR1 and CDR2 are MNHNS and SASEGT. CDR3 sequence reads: CASSKGLRGSTGELFF. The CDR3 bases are TGTGCCAGCAGTAAGGGACTCCGGGGTTCCACCGGGGAGCTGTTTTTT.

CDR3 DNA: TGTGCCAGCAGCTCCTCCGGCCTCATGGGCCTTAATCAGCCCCAGCATTTT. This gives the protein CASSSSGLMGLNQPQHF. The chain employs TRBV7-2 and TRBJ1-5; D remains unclear. Germline V lookup: CDR1 SGHTA, CDR2 FQGNSA. Trimming removed 4 bases at V and 4 bases at J, with 20 bases between. This CDR3 contains 17 residues.

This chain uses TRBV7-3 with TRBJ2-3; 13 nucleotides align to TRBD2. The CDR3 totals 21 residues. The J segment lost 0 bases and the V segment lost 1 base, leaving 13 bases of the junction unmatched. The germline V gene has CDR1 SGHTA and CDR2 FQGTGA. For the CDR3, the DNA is TGTGCCAGCAGCTTAAGGTCTCGGACTAGCGGGAGTCTTTCTAGCACAGATACGCAGTATTTT. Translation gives CASSLRSRTSGSLSSTDTQYF.

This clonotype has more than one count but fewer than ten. This CDR3 is CASSQEWRQSSGNTIYF. The CDR3 nucleotides are TGTGCCAGCAGCCAAGAATGGAGACAGAGCTCTGGAAACACCATATATTTT. This sequence joins TRBV4-2 and TRBJ1-3; tentative D call: TRBD1 (5 bases). This CDR3 has 17 residues. Germline V lookup: CDR1 LGHNA, CDR2 YNFKEQ. Trimming took off 0 bases at V and 0 bases at J, with 12 bases between the two ends.

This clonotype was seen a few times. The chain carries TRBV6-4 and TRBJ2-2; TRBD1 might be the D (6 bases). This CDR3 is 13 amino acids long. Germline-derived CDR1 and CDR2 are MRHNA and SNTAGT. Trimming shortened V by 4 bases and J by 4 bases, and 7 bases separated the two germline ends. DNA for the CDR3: TGTGCCAGCAGTGCAGGGGCCACCGGGGAGCTGTTTTTT. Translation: CASSAGATGELFF.